The present T cell receptor beta chain was sequenced within a study of OX40 agonist ivuxolimab in advanced cancers. Study context: Administration of intravenous ivuxolimab to patients occurred every 2 weeks at 0.01 to 10 mg/kg. Eligibility admitted prior anti-PD-1, anti-PD-L1 or anti-CTLA-4 therapy; roughly 37% had some. Broader study findings: Expanded peripheral T cell antigen specificity was not determined.

Patients had blood sampled at baseline and again on cycle 4 day 1 and cycle 7 day 1. Sequencing was performed with immunoSEQ multiplex PCR; in TCRdb, only in-frame clones are kept and a portion is missing. The sample contains about 51,000 clones, about 80% of which appear only once. To note about this clone: The antigen remains unidentified.

The receptor was derived from an adult with an advanced solid tumor such as melanoma, head and neck, liver or kidney cancer. The sample was CD4+ or CD8+ T cells sorted from blood, taken in a trial of the OX40 agonist ivuxolimab.

CDR3 in amino acids: CASSFFGNQPQHF. In DNA, the CDR3 is TGTGCCAGCAGTTTTTTTGGCAATCAGCCCCAGCATTTT. The rearrangement joins TRBV28 to TRBJ1-5; D remains ambiguous. The V gene's germline CDR1 is MDHEN and CDR2 SYDVKM. The CDR3 length is 13 residues. The germline V and J ends were trimmed by 3 bases and 2 bases, with 5 bases remaining between them.